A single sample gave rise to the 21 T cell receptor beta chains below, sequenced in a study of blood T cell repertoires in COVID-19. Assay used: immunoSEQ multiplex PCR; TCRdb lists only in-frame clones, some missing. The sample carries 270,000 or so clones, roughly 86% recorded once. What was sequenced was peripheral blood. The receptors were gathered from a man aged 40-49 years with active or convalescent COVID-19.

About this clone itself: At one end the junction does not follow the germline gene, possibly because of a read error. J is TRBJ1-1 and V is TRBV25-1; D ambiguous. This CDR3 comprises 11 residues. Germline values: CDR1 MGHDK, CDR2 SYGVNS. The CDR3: CASSGQWRFLF. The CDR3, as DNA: TGTGCCAGCAGTGGGCAGTGGCGGTTCCTCTTT.

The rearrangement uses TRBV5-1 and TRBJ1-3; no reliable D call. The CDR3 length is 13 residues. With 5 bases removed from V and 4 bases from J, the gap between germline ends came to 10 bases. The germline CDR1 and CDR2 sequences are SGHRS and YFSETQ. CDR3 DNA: TGCGCCAGCAGACGGGATTCCGGAAACACCATATATTTT. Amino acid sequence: CASRRDSGNTIYF.

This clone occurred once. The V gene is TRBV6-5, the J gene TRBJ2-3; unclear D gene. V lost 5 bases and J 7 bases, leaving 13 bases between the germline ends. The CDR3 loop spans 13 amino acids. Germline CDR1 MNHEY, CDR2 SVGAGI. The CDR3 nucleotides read TGTGCCAGCAGTCCACCCGCGCCAAATACGCAGTATTTT. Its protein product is CASSPPAPNTQYF.

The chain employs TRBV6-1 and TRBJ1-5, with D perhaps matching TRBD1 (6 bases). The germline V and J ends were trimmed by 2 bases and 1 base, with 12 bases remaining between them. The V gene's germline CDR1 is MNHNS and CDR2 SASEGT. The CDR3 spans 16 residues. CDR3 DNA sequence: TGTGCCAGCAGTGAAATACAGGGCTTGAGCAATCAGCCCCAGCATTTT. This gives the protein CASSEIQGLSNQPQHF.

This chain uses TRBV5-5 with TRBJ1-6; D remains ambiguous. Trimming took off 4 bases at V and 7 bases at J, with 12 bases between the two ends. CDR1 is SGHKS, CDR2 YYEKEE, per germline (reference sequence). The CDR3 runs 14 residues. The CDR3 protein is CASSPRGLNSPLHF. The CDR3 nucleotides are TGTGCCAGCAGCCCTCGGGGTCTAAATTCACCCCTCCACTTT.

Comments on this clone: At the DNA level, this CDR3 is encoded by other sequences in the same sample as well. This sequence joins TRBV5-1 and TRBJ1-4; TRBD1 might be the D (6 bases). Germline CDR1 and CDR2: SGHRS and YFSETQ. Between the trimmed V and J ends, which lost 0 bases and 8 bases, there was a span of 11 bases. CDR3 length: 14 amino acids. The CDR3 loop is CASSLGQGWEKLFF. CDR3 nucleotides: TGCGCCAGCAGCTTGGGCCAGGGGTGGGAAAAACTGTTTTTT.

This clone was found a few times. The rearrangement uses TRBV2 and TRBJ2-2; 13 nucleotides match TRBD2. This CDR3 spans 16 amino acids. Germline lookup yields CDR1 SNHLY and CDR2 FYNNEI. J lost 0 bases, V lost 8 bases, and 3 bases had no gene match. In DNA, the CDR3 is TGTGCCAGCGGAGGGACTAGCGGGACGAACACCGGGGAGCTGTTTTTT. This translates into CASGGTSGTNTGELFF.

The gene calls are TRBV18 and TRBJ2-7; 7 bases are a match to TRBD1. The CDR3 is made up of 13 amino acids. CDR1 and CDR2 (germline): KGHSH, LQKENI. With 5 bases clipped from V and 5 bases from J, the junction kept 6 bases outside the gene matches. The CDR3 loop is CASSKQGSDEQYF. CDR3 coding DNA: TGTGCCAGCTCAAAACAGGGGTCCGACGAGCAGTACTTC.

The CDR3 region has the DNA TGTGCCAGCAGCCAATTAGACAGGGGAGGGGGTACGCAGTATTTT. This gives the protein CASSQLDRGGGTQYF. The chain carries TRBV3-1 (or the pseudogene TRBV3-2) and TRBJ2-3, with D maybe TRBD1 (8 bases). This CDR3 is built from 15 residues. The germline gives CDR1 LGHDT, CDR2 YNNKEL (reference sequence). Trimming took 2 bases from V and 8 from J, leaving 17 bases between them.

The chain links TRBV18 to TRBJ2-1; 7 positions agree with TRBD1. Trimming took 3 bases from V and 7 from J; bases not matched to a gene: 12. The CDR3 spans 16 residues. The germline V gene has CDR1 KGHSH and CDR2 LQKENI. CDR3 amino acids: CASSPNTGALTNEQFF. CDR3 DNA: TGTGCCAGCTCACCGAACACAGGGGCCCTTACGAATGAGCAGTTCTTC.

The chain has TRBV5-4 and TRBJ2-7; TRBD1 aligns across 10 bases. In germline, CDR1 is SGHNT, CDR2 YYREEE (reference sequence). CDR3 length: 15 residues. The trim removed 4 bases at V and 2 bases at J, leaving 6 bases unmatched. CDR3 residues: CASSLRTGGTYEQYF. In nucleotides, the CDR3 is TGTGCCAGCAGCCTACGGACAGGGGGGACCTACGAGCAGTACTTC.

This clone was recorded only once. The CDR3 region has the DNA TGTGCCAGCAGCTCGCGGGCCCATAATTCACCCCTCCACTTT. It is translated as CASSSRAHNSPLHF. The chain carries TRBV11-3 and TRBJ1-6; no clear D. Germline lookup yields CDR1 SGHNT and CDR2 YENEEA. V lost 4 bases and J 5 bases, leaving 9 bases between the germline ends. CDR3 length equals 14 residues. Full variable domain (rest looked up from reference TRBV11-3 and TRBJ1-6): EAGVVQSPRYKIIEKKQPVAFWCNPISGHNTLYWYLQNLGQGPELLIRYENEEAVDDSQLPKDRFSAERLKGVDSTLKIQPAELGDSAVYLCASSSRAHNSPLHFGNGTRLTVT.

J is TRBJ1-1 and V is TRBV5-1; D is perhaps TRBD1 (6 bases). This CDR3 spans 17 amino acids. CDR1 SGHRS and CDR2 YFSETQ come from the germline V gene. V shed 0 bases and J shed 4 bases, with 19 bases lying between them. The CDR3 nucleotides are TGCGCCAGCAGCTTGGAGGGGGTTCATAAGGAAGGCACTGAAGCTTTCTTT. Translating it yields CASSLEGVHKEGTEAFF.

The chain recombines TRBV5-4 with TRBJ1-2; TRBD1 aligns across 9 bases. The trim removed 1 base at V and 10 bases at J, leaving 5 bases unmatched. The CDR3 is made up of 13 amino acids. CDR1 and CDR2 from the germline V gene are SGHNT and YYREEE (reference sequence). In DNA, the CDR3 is TGTGCCAGCAGCTTGACGGACAGGGGACACTACACCTTC. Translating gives CASSLTDRGHYTF.

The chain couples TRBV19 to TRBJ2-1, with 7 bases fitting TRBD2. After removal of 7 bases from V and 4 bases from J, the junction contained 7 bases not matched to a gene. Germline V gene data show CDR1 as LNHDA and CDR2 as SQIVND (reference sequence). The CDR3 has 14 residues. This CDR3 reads CASKEGGRYNEQFF. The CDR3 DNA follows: TGTGCCAGTAAGGAGGGAGGGCGATACAATGAGCAGTTCTTC.

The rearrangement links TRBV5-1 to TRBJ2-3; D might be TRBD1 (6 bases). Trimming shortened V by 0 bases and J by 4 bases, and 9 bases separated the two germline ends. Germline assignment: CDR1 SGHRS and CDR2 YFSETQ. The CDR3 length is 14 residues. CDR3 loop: CASSLGQVADTQYF. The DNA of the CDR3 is TGCGCCAGCAGCTTGGGACAGGTTGCAGATACGCAGTATTTT. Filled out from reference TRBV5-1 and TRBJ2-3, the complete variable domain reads KAGVTQTPRYLIKTRGQQVTLSCSPISGHRSVSWYQQTPGQGLQFLFEYFSETQRNKGNFPGRFSGRQFSNSRSEMNVSTLELGDSALYLCASSLGQVADTQYFGPGTRLTVL.

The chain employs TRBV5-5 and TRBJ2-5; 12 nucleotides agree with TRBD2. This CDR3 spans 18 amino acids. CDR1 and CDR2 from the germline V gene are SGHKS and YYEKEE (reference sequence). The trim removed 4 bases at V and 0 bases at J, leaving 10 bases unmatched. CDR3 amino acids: CASSQISTSGGYQETQYF. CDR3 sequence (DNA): TGTGCCAGCAGCCAAATTTCCACTAGCGGGGGGTACCAAGAGACCCAGTACTTC.

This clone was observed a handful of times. Written as DNA, the CDR3 is TGTGCCATCAGTACGCCTCCGGGGGACGGCTACACCTTC. It codes for CAISTPPGDGYTF. The chain links TRBV10-3 to TRBJ1-2, with TRBD1 as a possible D gene (5 bases). The V end lost 5 bases, the J end lost 8 bases, and 15 bases lay between the germline ends. This CDR3 is built from 13 residues. Germline V lookup: CDR1 ENHRY, CDR2 SYGVKD.

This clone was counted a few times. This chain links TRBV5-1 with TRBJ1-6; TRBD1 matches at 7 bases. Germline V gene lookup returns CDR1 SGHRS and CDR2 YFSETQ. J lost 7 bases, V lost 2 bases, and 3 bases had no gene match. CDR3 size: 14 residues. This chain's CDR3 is CASSLGTVNSPLHF. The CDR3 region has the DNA TGCGCCAGCAGCTTAGGGACAGTGAATTCACCCCTCCACTTT.

The CDR3 protein is CASSRSSRAEEKLFF. DNA of the CDR3: TGTGCCAGCAGTCGCAGCTCCAGGGCGGAGGAAAAACTGTTTTTT. The V call is TRBV5-4, the J call TRBJ1-4; D is possibly TRBD1 (5 bases). V dropped 5 bases and J dropped 8 bases, with 19 bases sitting between them. The CDR3 is made up of 15 amino acids. Germline CDR1 SGHNT, CDR2 YYREEE (reference sequence).

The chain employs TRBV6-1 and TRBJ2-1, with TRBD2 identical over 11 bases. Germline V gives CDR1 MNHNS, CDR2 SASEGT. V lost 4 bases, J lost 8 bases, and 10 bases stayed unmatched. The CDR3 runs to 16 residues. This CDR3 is CASSVLSGRARDEQFF. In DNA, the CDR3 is TGTGCCAGCAGTGTCCTTAGCGGGAGGGCCCGGGATGAGCAGTTCTTC.